This T cell receptor (beta chain) appears in the sequencing data of a study of CD4+ T cells in melanoma. General study findings and limits: CD8+ T cell, macrophage and B cell function reportedly correlated with neoantigen-specific CD4+ T cells.

In its sample, this clone was seen once. Its antigen is as yet unknown. The protocol was immunoSEQ multiplex PCR, while the TCRdb copy is restricted to in-frame clones and leaves out a portion. The repertoire holds fewer than 55,000 clones, roughly nine tenths seen once, with roughly 10% in the top ten. This CDR3 comprises 15 residues. Germline CDR1 is KGHSH and CDR2 is LQKENI. Trimming pared 4 bases from V and 2 bases from J, leaving 14 bases between. The clonotype was recovered from a human donor with melanoma. The specimen was peripheral blood. The rearrangement joins TRBV18 to TRBJ1-1, with D perhaps TRBD1 (6 bases). The CDR3: CASSLPLQGNTEAFF. CDR3 DNA sequence: TGTGCCAGCTCACTCCCCCTACAGGGCAACACTGAAGCTTTCTTT.